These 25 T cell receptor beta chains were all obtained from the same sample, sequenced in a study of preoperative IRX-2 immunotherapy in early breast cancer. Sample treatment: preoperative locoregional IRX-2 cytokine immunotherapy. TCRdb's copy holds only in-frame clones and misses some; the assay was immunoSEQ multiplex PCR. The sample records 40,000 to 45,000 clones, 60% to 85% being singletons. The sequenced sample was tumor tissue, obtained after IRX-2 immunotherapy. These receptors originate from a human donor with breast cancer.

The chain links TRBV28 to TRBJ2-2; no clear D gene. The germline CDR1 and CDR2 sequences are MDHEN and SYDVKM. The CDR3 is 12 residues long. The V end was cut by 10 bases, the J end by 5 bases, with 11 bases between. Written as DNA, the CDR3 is TGTGCCACCGCCCGATTAACCGGGGAGCTGTTTTTT. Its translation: CATARLTGELFF.

CDR3 loop: CASSMTSGRSEQYF. In DNA form, the CDR3 reads TGTGCCAGTAGTATGACTAGCGGGAGGTCCGAGCAGTACTTC. V gene TRBV19 combines with J gene TRBJ2-7; 13 positions agree with TRBD2. Germline-derived CDR1 and CDR2 are LNHDA and SQIVND (reference sequence). The CDR3 runs 14 residues. V lost 3 bases to trimming and J lost 6 bases; unmatched junction nucleotides: 2.

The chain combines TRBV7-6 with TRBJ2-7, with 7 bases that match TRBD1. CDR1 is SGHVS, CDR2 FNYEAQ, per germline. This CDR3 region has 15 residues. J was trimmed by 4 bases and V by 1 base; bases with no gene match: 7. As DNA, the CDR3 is TGTGCCAGCAGCTTAGGGGGACAGTCACTTTACGAGCAGTACTTC. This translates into CASSLGGQSLYEQYF.

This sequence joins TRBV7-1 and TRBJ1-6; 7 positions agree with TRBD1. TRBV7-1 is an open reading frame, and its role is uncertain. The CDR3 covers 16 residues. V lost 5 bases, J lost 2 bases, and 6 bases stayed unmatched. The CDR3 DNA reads TGTGCCAGCAGCCCGGAGACAGGGACCTATAATTCACCCCTCCACTTT. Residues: CASSPETGTYNSPLHF.

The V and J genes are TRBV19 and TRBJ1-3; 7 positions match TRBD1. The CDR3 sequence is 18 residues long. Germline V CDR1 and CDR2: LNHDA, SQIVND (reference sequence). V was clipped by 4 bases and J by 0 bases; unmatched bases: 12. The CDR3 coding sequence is TGTGCCAGTAGTAACACCCACGGGACAGCGAACTCTGGAAACACCATATATTTT. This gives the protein CASSNTHGTANSGNTIYF.

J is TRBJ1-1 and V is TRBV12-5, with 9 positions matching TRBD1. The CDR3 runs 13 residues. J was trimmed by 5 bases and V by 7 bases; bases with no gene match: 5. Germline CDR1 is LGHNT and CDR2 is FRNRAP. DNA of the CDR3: TGTGCTAGTGCCCACGACAGGGGGACTGAAGCTTTCTTT. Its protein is CASAHDRGTEAFF.

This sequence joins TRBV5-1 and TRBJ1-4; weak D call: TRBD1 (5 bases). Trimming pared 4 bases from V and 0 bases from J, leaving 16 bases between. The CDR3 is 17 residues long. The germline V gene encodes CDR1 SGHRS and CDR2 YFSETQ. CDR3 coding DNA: TGCGCCAGCAGCCCCTACAGGACTAAAGCAACTAATGAAAAACTGTTTTTT. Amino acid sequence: CASSPYRTKATNEKLFF.

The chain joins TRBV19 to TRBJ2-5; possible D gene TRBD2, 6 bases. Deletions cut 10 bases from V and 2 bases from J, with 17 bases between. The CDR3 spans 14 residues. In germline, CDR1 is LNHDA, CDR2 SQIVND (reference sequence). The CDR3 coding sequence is TGTGCCACCAACCCCGACGGGACTCAAGAGACCCAGTACTTC. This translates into CATNPDGTQETQYF.

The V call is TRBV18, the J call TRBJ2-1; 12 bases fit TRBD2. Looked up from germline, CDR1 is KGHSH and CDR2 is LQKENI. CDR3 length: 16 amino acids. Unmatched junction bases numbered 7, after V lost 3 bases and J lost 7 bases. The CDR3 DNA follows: TGTGCCAGCTCACCGTCTAGCGGGAGGGCCTGGAATGAGCAGTTCTTC. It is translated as CASSPSSGRAWNEQFF.

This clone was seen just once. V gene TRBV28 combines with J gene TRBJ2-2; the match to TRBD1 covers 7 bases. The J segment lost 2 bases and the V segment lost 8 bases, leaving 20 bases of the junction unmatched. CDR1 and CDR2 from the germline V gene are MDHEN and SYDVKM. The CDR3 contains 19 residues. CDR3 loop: CASLRPPGQRRDNTGELFF. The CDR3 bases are TGTGCCAGCCTTAGGCCCCCGGGACAGCGACGAGACAACACCGGGGAGCTGTTTTTT.

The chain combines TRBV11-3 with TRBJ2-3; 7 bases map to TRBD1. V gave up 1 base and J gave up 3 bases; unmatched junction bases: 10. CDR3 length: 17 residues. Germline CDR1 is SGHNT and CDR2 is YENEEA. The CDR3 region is CASSLVAKGAGTDTQYF. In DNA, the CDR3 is TGTGCCAGCAGCTTAGTTGCCAAGGGGGCCGGGACAGATACGCAGTATTTT.

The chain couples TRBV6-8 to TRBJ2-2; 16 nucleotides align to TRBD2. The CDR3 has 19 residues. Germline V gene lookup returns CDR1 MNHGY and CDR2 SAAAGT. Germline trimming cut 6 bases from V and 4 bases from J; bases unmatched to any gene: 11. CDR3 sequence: CASSSGTSGGALGTGELFF. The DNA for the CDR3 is TGTGCCAGCAGCTCCGGGACTAGCGGGGGGGCCCTGGGCACCGGGGAGCTGTTTTTT.

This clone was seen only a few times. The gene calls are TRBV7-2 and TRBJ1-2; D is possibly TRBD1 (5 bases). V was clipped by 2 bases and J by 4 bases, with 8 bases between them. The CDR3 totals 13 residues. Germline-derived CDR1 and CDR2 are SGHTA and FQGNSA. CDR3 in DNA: TGTGCCAGCAGCTTAAGTCAGGGCTATGGCTACACCTTC. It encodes CASSLSQGYGYTF.

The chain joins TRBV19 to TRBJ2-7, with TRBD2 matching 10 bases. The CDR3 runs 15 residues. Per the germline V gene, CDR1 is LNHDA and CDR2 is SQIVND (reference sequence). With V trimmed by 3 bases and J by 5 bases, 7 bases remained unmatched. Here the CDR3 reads CASSIGTSARNEQYF. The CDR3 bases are TGTGCCAGTAGTATTGGGACTAGCGCCAGAAACGAGCAGTACTTC.

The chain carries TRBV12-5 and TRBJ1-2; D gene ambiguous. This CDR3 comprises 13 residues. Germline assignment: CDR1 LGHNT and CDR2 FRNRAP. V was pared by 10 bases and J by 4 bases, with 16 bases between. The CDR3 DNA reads TGTGCTACATCAGCCCTGTACCTCTATGGCTACACCTTC. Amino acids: CATSALYLYGYTF. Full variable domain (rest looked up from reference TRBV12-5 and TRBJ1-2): DARVTQTPRHKVTEMGQEVTMRCQPILGHNTVFWYRQTMMQGLELLAYFRNRAPLDDSGMPKDRFSAEMPDATLATLKIQPSEPRDSAVYFCATSALYLYGYTFGSGTRLTVV.

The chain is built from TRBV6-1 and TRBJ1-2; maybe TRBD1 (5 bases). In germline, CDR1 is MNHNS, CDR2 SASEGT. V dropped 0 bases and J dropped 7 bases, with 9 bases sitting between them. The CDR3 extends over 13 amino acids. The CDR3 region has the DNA TGTGCCAGCAGTGAAGCTAGGGGAGGTGGCTACACCTTC. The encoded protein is CASSEARGGGYTF.

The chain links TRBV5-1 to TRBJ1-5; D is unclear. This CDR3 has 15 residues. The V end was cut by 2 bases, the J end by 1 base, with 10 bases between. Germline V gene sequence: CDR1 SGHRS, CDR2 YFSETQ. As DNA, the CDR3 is TGCGCCAGCAGCTTTGGGGAAGGGAGCAATCAGCCCCAGCATTTT. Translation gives CASSFGEGSNQPQHF.

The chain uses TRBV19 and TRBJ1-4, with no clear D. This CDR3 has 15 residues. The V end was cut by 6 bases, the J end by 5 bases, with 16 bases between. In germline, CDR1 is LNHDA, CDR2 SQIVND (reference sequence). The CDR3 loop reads CASSPRRSGNEKLFF. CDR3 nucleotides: TGTGCCAGTAGCCCTCGGCGTTCCGGGAATGAAAAACTGTTTTTT.

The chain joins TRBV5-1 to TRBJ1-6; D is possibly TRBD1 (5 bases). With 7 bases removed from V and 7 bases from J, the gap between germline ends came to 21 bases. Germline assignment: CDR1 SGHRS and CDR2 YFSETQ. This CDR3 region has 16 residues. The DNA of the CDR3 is TGCGCCAGCCACGAATCCGGGGGACGGAGGAATTCACCCCTCCACTTT. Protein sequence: CASHESGGRRNSPLHF.

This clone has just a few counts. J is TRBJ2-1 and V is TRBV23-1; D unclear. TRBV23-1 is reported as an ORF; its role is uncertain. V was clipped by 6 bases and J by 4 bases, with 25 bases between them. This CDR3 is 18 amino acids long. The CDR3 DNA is TGCGCCAGCAGCCAAGTAGACATGGGCCTTCTGACATACAATGAGCAGTTCTTC. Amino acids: CASSQVDMGLLTYNEQFF.

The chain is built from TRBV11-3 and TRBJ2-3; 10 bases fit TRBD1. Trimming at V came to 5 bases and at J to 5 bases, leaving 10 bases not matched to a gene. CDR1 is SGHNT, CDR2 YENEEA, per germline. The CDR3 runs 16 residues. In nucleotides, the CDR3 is TGTGCCAGCAGCCCTCAACCGGGACAGGGGTTAGATACGCAGTATTTT. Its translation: CASSPQPGQGLDTQYF.

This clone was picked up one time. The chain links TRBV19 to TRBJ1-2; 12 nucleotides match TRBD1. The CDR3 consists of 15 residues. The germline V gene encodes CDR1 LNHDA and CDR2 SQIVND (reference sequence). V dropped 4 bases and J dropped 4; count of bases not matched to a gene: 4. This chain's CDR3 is CASSRGTGGVYGYTF. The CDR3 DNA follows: TGTGCCAGTAGTAGGGGGACAGGGGGCGTCTATGGCTACACCTTC. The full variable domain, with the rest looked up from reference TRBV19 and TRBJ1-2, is DGGITQSPKYLFRKEGQNVTLSCEQNLNHDAMYWYRQDPGQGLRLIYYSQIVNDFQKGDIAEGYSVSREKKESFPLTVTSAQKNPTAFYLCASSRGTGGVYGYTFGSGTRLTVV.

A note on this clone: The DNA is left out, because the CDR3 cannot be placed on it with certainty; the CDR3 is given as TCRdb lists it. CDR3 loop: CASSRTGGRRRVYF. This chain uses TRBV6-7 with TRBJ2-7; TRBD1 is the table's D call, not checked against the DNA. TRBV6-7 carries the ORF label, with uncertain function. The length of the CDR3 is 14 amino acids, counting both ends.

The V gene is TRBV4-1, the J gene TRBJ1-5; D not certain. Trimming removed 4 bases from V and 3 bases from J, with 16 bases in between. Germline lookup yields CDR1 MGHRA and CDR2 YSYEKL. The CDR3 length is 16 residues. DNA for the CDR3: TGCGCCAGCAGCCTCTTATTCGGGGATCCCAATCAGCCCCAGCATTTT. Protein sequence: CASSLLFGDPNQPQHF.

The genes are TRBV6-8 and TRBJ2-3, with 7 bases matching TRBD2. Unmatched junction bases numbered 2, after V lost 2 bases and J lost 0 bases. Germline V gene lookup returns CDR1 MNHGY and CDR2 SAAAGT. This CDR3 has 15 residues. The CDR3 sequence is CASSYGGDSTDTQYF. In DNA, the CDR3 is TGTGCCAGCAGTTACGGGGGGGACAGCACAGATACGCAGTATTTT.